A selection of T cell receptor beta chains follows, all from one sample in a study of blood T cell repertoires in COVID-19. Libraries were prepared by immunoSEQ multiplex PCR; TCRdb keeps only in-frame clonotypes and omits some of them. The repertoire includes 250,000 to 350,000 clones, approximately 87% of them detected once, and roughly 5.3% sits in the top ten. The sequenced material came from PBMCs or T cells enriched from blood (not recorded which). The receptors shown here come from a woman aged 25-40 years who had recovered from COVID-19. Both conserved end residues are part of each CDR3. Only some rows state a clone size, as once, few, many or a class for expanded clones.

CASSKTSVEQFF	-	TRBV7-9	TRBJ2-1
CAISQGDRVTYEQYF	-	TRBV10-3	TRBJ2-7
CASSSAGGRNEQFF	-	TRBV18	TRBJ2-1
CAISESRVGYTF	-	TRBV10-3	TRBJ1-2
CASSEETGRNTGELFF	-	TRBV10-1	TRBJ2-2
CASSFGVYEQFF	-	TRBV7-8	TRBJ2-1
CASSQDGSGAYEQYF	-	TRBV4-1	TRBJ2-7
CASSYEGLGYTF	-	TRBV6-5	TRBJ1-2
CATSGRGQETQYF	-	TRBV24-1	TRBJ2-5
CATSPRDRDQNIQYF	-	TRBV15	TRBJ2-4
CASSLRTVNEKLFF	-	TRBV5-6	TRBJ1-4
CASSIDRGYEQYF	-	TRBV19	TRBJ2-7
CAWASGRGSGELFF	-	TRBV30	TRBJ2-2
CASSLASQGGYGYTF	once	TRBV7-8	TRBJ1-2
CASSLASRGTGAYEQYF	-	TRBV7-6	TRBJ2-7
CASSVLQGVNIDGYTF	-	TRBV9	TRBJ1-2
CASSQVARGFLYNEQFF	-	TRBV4-3	TRBJ2-1
CAWSGDLKWRDNYGYTF	-	TRBV30	TRBJ1-2
CASSQGAEGYTF	-	TRBV3-1/TRBV3-2	TRBJ1-2
CASSLVWAGDSSGELFF	few	TRBV5-1	TRBJ2-2
CASSTMGASDTQYF	-	TRBV27	TRBJ2-3
CASSGPGQFEAFF	-	TRBV7-9	TRBJ1-1
CASLRRTGNEKLFF	-	TRBV28	TRBJ1-4
CASSYVRQGHGYTF	-	TRBV3-1/TRBV3-2	TRBJ1-2
CASSPGVGETQYF	-	TRBV3-1/TRBV3-2	TRBJ2-5
CASSPTDRGHNEQFF	-	TRBV5-1	TRBJ2-1